This T cell receptor beta chain was obtained from a study of T-cell reconstitution after alpha-beta-depleted transplantation in children. V shed 1 base, J shed 1 base, and the junction held 3 bases outside the gene matches. Germline V CDR1 and CDR2: MGHRA, YSYEKL. The CDR3 length is 15 residues. This clonotype occurred many times. The antigen remains unidentified. For TCRbeta, the library was prepared with unique molecular identifiers. TCRdb fed the PCR reads into MiXCR, producing one record per CDR3 protein. The table shows about 180,000 distinct CDR3 sequences, with approximately 12% occurring only once. General study points: By one year post-transplant, T-cell counts and diversity largely arose from T cells that were newly produced. In some patients, recipient T cells and intrathymic progenitors surviving conditioning explained high day-60 diversity. Reportedly, only several hundred clones from non-depleted graft cells drove alpha-beta T-cell counts at about two months.

The sample was PBMCs, taken before TCRalphabeta/CD19-depleted stem cell transplant. This TCR was sampled from a boy aged 2-15 years with acute myeloid leukemia, due to receive a stem cell transplant. The chain links TRBV4-1 to TRBJ1-1; TRBD1 agrees at 7 bases. CDR3 loop: CASSQAPGGNTEAFF. The CDR3 DNA is TGCGCCAGCAGCCAAGCCCCAGGGGGGAACACTGAAGCTTTCTTT.